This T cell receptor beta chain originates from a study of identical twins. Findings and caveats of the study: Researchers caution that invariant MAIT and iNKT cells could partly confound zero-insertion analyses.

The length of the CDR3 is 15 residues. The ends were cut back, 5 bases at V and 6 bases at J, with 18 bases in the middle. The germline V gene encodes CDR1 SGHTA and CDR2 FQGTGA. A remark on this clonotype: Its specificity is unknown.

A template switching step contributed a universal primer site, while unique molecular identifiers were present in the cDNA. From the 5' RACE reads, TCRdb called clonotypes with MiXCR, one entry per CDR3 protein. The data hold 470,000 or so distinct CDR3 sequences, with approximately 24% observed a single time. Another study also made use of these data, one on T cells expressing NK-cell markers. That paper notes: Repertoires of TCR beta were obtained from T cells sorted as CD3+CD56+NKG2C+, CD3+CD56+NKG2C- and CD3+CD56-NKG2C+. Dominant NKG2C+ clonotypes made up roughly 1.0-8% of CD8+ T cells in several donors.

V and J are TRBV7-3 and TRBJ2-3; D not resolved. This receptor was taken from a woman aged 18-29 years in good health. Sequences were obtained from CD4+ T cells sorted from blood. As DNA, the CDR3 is TGTGCCAGCAGCCCCCGAGGCAGCCTAGGGGATACGCAGTATTTT. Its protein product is CASSPRGSLGDTQYF.